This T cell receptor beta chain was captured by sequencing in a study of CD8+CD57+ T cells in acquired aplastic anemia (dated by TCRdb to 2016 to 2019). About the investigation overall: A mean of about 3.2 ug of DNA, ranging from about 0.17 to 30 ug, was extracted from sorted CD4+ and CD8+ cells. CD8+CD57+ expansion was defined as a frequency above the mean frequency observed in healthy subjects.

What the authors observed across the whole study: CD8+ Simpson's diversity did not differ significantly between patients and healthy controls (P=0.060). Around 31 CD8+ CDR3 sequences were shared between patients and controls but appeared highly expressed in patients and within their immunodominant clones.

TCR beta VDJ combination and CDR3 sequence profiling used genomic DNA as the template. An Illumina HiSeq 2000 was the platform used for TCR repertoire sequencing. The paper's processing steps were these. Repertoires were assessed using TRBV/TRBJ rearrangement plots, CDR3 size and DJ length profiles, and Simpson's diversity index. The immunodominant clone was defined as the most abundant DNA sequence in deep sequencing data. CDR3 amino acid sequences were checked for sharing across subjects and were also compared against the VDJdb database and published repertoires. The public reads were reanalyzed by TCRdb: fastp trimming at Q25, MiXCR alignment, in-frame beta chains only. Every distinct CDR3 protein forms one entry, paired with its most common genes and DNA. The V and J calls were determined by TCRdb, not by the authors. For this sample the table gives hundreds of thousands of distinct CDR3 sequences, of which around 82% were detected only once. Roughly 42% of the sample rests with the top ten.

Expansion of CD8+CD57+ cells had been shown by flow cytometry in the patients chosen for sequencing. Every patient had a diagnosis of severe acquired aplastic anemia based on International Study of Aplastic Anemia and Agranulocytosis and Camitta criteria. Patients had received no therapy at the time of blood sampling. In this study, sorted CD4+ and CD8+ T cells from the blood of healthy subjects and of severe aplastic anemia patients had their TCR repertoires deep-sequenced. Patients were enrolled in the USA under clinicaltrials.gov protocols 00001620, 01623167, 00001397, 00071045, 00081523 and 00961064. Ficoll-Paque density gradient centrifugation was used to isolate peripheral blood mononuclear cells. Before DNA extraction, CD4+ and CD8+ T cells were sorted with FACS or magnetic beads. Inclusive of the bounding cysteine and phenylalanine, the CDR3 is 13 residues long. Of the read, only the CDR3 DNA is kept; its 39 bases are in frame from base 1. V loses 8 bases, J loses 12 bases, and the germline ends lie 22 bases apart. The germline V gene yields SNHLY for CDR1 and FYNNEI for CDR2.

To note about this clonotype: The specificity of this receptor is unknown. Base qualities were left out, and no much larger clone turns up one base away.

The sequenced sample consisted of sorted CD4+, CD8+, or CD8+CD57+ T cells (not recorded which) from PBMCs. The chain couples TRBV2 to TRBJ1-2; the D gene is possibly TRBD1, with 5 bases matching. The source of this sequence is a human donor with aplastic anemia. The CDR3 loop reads CASGDGLTGTHTF. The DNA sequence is TGTGCCAGCGGGGACGGCCTTACAGGTACGCACACCTTC. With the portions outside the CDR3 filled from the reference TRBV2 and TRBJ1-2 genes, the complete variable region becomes EPEVTQTPSHQVTQMGQEVILRCVPISNHLYFYWYRQILGQKVEFLVSFYNNEISEKSEIFDDQFSVERPDGSNFTLKIRSTKLEDSAMYFCASGDGLTGTHTFGSGTRLTVV.